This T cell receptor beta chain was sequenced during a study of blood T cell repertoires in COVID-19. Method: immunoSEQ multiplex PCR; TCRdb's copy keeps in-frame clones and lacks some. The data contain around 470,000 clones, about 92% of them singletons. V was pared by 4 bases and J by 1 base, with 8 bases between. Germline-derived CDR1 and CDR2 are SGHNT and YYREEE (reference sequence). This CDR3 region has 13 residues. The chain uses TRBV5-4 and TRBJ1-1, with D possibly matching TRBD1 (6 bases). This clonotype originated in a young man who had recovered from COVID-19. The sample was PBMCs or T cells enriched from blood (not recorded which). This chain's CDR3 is CASSVQGNTEAFF. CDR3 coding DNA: TGTGCCAGCAGCGTACAGGGGAACACTGAAGCTTTCTTT. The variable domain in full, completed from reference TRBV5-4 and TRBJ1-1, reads ETGVTQSPTHLIKTRGQQVTLRCSSQSGHNTVSWYQQALGQGPQFIFQYYREEENGRGNFPPRFSGLQFPNYSSELNVNALELDDSALYLCASSVQGNTEAFFGQGTRLTVV.